A single sample is the source of the 20 T cell receptor beta chains below, sequenced in a study of control samples from healthy donors and cancer patients. Method: immunoSEQ multiplex PCR; TCRdb's copy keeps in-frame clones and lacks some. The table has some 150,000 clones, 80% to 95% seen once. The specimen was blood. Receptor source: a man aged 25 to 45 in good health.

A single count supports this clone. V usage is TRBV2 and J usage is TRBJ2-1; 15 bases align to TRBD2. The CDR3 length is 15 residues. The V and J ends lost 6 bases and 7 bases, in that order; junction bases with no gene match: 4. From germline, CDR1 is SNHLY and CDR2 FYNNEI. Here the CDR3 reads CASRGLAGGANEQFF. The CDR3 nucleotides read TGTGCCAGCAGAGGACTAGCGGGGGGGGCAAATGAGCAGTTCTTC.

The chain employs TRBV12-5 and TRBJ2-1, with 13 positions matching TRBD2. In germline, CDR1 is LGHNT, CDR2 FRNRAP. This CDR3 has 15 residues. Trimming removed 3 bases from V and 7 bases from J; junction bases left unmatched: 3. CDR3 in DNA: TGTGCTAGTGGTTTCGGACTAGCGGGGGAAAATGAGCAGTTCTTC. As protein: CASGFGLAGENEQFF.

The chain joins TRBV27 to TRBJ1-2, with D unclear. The CDR3 loop spans 15 amino acids. Germline CDR1 reads MNHEY; CDR2 reads SMNVEV (reference sequence). The V end lost 1 base, the J end lost 1 base, and 10 bases lay between the germline ends. CDR3 loop: CASSLYSAINYGYTF. As DNA, the CDR3 is TGTGCCAGCAGTTTATATTCTGCGATTAACTATGGCTACACCTTC.

The J gene is TRBJ1-1, the V gene TRBV5-6, with D perhaps matching TRBD1 (6 bases). In germline, CDR1 is SGHDT, CDR2 YYEEEE. Trimming left V 1 base short and J 0 bases short, with 13 bases between. CDR3 length equals 16 residues. For the CDR3, the DNA is TGTGCCAGCAGCTTGCCCCGACAGGACATGAACACTGAAGCTTTCTTT. It is translated as CASSLPRQDMNTEAFF.

The V and J genes are TRBV5-4 and TRBJ2-7, with 8 bases that match TRBD1. CDR3 size: 14 residues. CDR1 is SGHNT, CDR2 YYREEE, per germline (reference sequence). V dropped 4 bases and J dropped 6; count of bases not matched to a gene: 9. In DNA, the CDR3 is TGTGCCAGCAGCGCCCGGGACAGGATTGGCGAGCAGTACTTC. Protein sequence: CASSARDRIGEQYF.

This CDR3 reads CASSGENYNSPLHF. For the CDR3, the DNA is TGTGCCAGCAGTGGGGAAAACTATAATTCACCCCTCCACTTT. The chain uses TRBV25-1 and TRBJ1-6; D remains unclear. The CDR3 totals 14 residues. With 4 bases removed from V and 3 bases from J, the gap between germline ends came to 7 bases. Germline CDR1 and CDR2: MGHDK and SYGVNS.

This rearrangement joins TRBV10-3 to TRBJ2-2; no reliable D call. This CDR3 contains 12 residues. Trimming removed 3 bases at V and 6 bases at J, with 5 bases between. Per the germline V gene, CDR1 is ENHRY and CDR2 is SYGVKD. CDR3 protein: CAISENPGELFF. The CDR3, as DNA: TGTGCCATCAGTGAAAACCCCGGGGAGCTGTTTTTT.

The chain recombines TRBV19 with TRBJ1-5; possibly TRBD1 for D (6 bases). Per germline, CDR1 LNHDA and CDR2 SQIVND (reference sequence). This CDR3 spans 15 amino acids. The V and J ends lost 5 bases and 0 bases respectively, with 11 bases between them. This chain's CDR3 is CASSLRGASNQPQHF. The DNA for the CDR3 is TGTGCCAGTAGTTTGAGGGGGGCTAGCAATCAGCCCCAGCATTTT.

V is TRBV28 and J is TRBJ1-3; 7 bases agree with TRBD1. V shed 2 bases, J shed 0 bases, and the junction held 7 bases outside the gene matches. This CDR3 is 17 amino acids long. The germline CDR1 and CDR2 sequences are MDHEN and SYDVKM. The CDR3 loop is CASSLRGQSFSGNTIYF. The CDR3 coding sequence is TGTGCCAGCAGTTTAAGGGGACAGTCTTTCTCTGGAAACACCATATATTTT.

The gene calls are TRBV10-3 and TRBJ1-5; 9 bases map to TRBD1. V shed 5 bases, J shed 5 bases, and the junction held 7 bases outside the gene matches. Germline lookup yields CDR1 ENHRY and CDR2 SYGVKD. This CDR3 is 15 amino acids long. Written as DNA, the CDR3 is TGTGCCATCAGTCGGGGACAGGGTGGGGATCAGCCCCAGCATTTT. It translates to CAISRGQGGDQPQHF.

The chain carries TRBV7-9 and TRBJ2-2; D is unclear. V dropped 11 bases and J dropped 3 bases, with 10 bases sitting between them. The CDR3 sequence is 12 residues long. Germline values: CDR1 SEHNR, CDR2 FQNEAQ (reference sequence). CDR3 amino acids: CAAFSDTGELFF. Written as DNA, the CDR3 is TGTGCCGCATTTTCGGACACCGGGGAGCTGTTTTTT.

CDR3 nucleotide sequence: TGCGCCAGCAGCCAAAGGACAGGGCTCGATACCGGGGAGCTGTTTTTT. Protein: CASSQRTGLDTGELFF. The chain uses TRBV5-1 and TRBJ2-2, with 8 bases lining up with TRBD1. The V segment lost 4 bases and the J segment 5 bases; nucleotides outside the gene matches: 10. This CDR3 is 16 amino acids long. Germline assignment: CDR1 SGHRS and CDR2 YFSETQ.

V usage is TRBV7-9 and J usage is TRBJ2-5; D gene ambiguous. The CDR3 consists of 14 residues. Germline V gene lookup returns CDR1 SEHNR and CDR2 FQNEAQ (reference sequence). V was cut by 1 base and J by 2 bases, with 8 bases left in between. For the CDR3, the DNA is TGTGCCAGCAGCTTAGGGGCGGTGCAAGAGACCCAGTACTTC. Protein product: CASSLGAVQETQYF.

V usage is TRBV6-5 and J usage is TRBJ2-1; D perhaps matches TRBD1 (6 bases). The CDR3 is made up of 14 amino acids. The V and J ends lost 5 bases and 7 bases respectively, with 15 bases between them. From germline, CDR1 is MNHEY and CDR2 SVGAGI. CDR3 bases: TGTGCCAGCAGTACTGACAGGAGACTGAATGAGCAGTTCTTC. Its protein product is CASSTDRRLNEQFF.

This clone occurred once. The gene calls are TRBV19 and TRBJ2-3; the D gene is possibly TRBD2 (6 bases). Trimming pared 5 bases from V and 4 bases from J, leaving 13 bases between. Germline CDR1 reads LNHDA; CDR2 reads SQIVND (reference sequence). The CDR3 spans 14 residues. The CDR3 here is CASSLQRAADTQYF. CDR3 in DNA: TGTGCCAGTAGTTTACAGCGGGCGGCAGATACGCAGTATTTT.

The chain joins TRBV18 to TRBJ1-2; D gene ambiguous. Germline values: CDR1 KGHSH, CDR2 LQKENI. The CDR3 runs 12 residues. The V end lost 3 bases, the J end lost 3 bases, and 5 bases lay between the germline ends. The CDR3 reads CASSPMDYGYTF. DNA for the CDR3: TGTGCCAGCTCACCGATGGACTATGGCTACACCTTC. The entire variable domain, with the rest obtained from reference TRBV18 and TRBJ1-2, is as follows: NAGVMQNPRHLVRRRGQEARLRCSPMKGHSHVYWYRQLPEEGLKFMVYLQKENIIDESGMPKERFSAEFPKEGPSILRIQQVVRGDSAAYFCASSPMDYGYTFGSGTRLTVV.

This clone was detected only once. The chain links TRBV28 to TRBJ2-3; the D is unclear. The CDR3 is made up of 16 amino acids. In germline, CDR1 is MDHEN, CDR2 SYDVKM. V lost 3 bases and J lost 0, with 13 bases in between. The CDR3 region has the DNA TGTGCCAGCAGTTTTACAGAAACCCTTAGCACAGATACGCAGTATTTT. Encoded protein: CASSFTETLSTDTQYF.

V and J are TRBV6-1 and TRBJ1-5, with 9 bases fitting TRBD1. Trimming removed 2 bases from V and 6 bases from J; junction bases left unmatched: 2. There are 14 residues in the CDR3. In germline, CDR1 is MNHNS, CDR2 SASEGT. The CDR3: CASSETGGGQPQHF. CDR3 nucleotide sequence: TGTGCCAGCAGTGAAACAGGGGGCGGTCAGCCCCAGCATTTT.

CDR3 DNA: TGTGCCACCAGTGATCGACAGGGACTTTCTACGAAGCAGTACTTC. Its translation is CATSDRQGLSTKQYF. The V gene is TRBV24-1, the J gene TRBJ2-7, with D possibly TRBD1 on 7 matching bases. There are 15 residues in the CDR3. The V end was cut by 3 bases, the J end by 8 bases, with 19 bases between. The germline gives CDR1 KGHDR, CDR2 SFDVKD.

The chain couples TRBV19 to TRBJ2-1; D unclear. Looked up from germline, CDR1 is LNHDA and CDR2 is SQIVND (reference sequence). V lost 3 bases, J lost 10 bases, and 7 bases lay in between. This CDR3 is built from 11 residues. The CDR3 loop is CASSIEIEQFF. CDR3 DNA: TGTGCCAGTAGTATCGAGATAGAGCAGTTCTTC.